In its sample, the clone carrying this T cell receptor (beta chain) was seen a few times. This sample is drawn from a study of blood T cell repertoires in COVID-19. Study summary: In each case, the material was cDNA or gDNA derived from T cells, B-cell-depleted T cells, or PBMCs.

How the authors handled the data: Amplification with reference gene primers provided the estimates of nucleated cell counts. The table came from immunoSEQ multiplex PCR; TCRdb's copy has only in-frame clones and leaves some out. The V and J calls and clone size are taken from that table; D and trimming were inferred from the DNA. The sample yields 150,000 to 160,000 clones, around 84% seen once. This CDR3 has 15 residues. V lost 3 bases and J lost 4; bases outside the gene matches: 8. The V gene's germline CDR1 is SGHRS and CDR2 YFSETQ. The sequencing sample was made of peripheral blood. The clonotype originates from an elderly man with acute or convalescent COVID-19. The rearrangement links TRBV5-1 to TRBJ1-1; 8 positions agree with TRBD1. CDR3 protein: CASSWTSGTGTEAFF. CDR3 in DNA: TGCGCCAGCAGCTGGACATCCGGGACAGGCACTGAAGCTTTCTTT.